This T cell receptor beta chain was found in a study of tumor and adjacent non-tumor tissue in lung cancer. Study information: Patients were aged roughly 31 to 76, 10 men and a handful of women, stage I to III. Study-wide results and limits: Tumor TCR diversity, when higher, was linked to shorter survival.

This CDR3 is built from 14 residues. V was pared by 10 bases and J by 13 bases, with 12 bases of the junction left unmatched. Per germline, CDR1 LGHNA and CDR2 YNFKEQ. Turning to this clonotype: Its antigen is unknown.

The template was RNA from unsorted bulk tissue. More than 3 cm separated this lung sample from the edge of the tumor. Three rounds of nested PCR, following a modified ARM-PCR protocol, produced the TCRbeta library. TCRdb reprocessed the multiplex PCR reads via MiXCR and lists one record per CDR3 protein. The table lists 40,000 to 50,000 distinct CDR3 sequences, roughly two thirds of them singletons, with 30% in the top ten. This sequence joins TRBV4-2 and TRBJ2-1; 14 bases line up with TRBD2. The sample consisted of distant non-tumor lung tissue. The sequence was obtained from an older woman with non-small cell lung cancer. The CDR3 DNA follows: TGTGCCACTAGCCGGGGACTAGCGGGAGAGCCCCAGTTCTTC. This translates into CATSRGLAGEPQFF.